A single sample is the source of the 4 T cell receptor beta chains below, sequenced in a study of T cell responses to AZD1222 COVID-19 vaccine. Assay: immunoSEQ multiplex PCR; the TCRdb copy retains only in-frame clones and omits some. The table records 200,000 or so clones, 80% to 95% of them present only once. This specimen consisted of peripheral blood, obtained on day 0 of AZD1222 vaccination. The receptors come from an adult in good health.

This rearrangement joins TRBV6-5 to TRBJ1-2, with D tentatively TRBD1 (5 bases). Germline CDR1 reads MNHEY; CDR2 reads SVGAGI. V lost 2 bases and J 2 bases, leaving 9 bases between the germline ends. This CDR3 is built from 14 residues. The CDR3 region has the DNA TGTGCCAGCAGTTACGGAGGGGTAAACTATGGCTACACCTTC. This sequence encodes CASSYGGVNYGYTF.

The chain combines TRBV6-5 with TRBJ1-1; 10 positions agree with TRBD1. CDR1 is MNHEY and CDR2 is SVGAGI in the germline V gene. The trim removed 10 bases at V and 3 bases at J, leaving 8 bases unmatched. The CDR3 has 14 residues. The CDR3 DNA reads TGTGCCACCGAGACAGGGGGCTATGACACTGAAGCTTTCTTT. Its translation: CATETGGYDTEAFF.

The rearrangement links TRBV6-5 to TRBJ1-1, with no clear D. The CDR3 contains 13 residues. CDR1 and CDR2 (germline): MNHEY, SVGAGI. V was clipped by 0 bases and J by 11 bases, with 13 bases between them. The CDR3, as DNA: TGTGCCAGCAGTTACTCGGGCGGACGGAGCGCTTTCTTT. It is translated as CASSYSGGRSAFF.

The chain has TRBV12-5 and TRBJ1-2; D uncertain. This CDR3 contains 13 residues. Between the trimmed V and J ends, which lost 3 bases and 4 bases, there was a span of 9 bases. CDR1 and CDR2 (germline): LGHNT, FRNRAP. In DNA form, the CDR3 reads TGTGCTAGTGGTTTCGGACTGTCCTATGGCTACACCTTC. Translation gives CASGFGLSYGYTF.